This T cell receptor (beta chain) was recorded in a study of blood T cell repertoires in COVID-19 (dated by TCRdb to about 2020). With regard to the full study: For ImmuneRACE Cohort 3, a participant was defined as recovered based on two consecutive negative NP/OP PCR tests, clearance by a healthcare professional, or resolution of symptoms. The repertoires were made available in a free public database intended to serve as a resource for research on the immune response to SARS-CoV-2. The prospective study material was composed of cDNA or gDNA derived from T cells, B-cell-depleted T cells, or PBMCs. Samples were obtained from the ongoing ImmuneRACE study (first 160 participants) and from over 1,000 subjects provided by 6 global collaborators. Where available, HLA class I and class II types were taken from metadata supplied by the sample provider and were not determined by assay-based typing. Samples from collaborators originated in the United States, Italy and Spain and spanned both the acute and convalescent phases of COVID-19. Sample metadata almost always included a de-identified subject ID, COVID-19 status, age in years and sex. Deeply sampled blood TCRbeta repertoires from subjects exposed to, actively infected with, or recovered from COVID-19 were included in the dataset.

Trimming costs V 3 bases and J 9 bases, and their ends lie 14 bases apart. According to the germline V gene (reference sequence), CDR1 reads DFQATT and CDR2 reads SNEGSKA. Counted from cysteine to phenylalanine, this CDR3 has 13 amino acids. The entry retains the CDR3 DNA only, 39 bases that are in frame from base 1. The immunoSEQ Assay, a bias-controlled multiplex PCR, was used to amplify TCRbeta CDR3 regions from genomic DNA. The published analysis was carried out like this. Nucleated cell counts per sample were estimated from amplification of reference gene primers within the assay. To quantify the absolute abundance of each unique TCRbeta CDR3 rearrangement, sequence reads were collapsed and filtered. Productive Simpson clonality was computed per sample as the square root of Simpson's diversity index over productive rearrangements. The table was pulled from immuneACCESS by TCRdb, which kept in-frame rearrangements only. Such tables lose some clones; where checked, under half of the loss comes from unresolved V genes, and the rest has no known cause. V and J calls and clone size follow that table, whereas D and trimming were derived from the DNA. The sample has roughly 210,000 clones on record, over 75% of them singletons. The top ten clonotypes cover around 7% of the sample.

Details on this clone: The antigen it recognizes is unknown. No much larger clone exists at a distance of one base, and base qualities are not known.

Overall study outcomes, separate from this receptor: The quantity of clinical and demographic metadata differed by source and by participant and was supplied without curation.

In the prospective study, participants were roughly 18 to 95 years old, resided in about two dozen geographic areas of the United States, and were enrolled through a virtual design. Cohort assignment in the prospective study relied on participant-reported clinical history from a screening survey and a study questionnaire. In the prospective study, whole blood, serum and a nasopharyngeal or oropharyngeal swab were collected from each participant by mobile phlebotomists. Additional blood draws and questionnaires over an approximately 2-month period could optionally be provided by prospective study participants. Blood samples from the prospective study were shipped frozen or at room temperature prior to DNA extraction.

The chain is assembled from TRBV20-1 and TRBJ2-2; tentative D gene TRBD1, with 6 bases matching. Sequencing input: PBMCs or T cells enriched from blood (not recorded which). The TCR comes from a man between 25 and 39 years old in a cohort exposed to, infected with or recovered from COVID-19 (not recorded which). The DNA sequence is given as TGCAGTGCTAGTAAGGGGGAGATCCGGGAGCTGTTTTTT. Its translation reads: CSASKGEIRELFF.